This T cell receptor (beta chain) was retrieved from a study of cytomegalovirus exposure and HLA in healthy donors. Study-wide results and limits: Presence/absence analysis assumed near-uniform sequencing depth across donors.

With respect to this clone: Its antigen is currently unknown.

Germline-derived CDR1 and CDR2 are MNHNS and SASEGT. Trimming cost V 6 bases and J 5 bases, with 17 bases left between them. This CDR3 is 15 amino acids long. 60 Vbeta and 13 Jbeta primers were used in PCR. The table came from immunoSEQ multiplex PCR; TCRdb's copy has only in-frame clones and leaves some out. The sample holds about 160,000 clones, 87% seen once. Sequencing was done on a sample of PBMCs. The chain has TRBV6-1 and TRBJ1-5, with D perhaps matching TRBD1 (5 bases). The source is a woman in her thirties in good health and CMV-seronegative. The DNA for the CDR3 is TGTGCCAGCAGGGAACAAGGGGCTAACTATCAGCCCCAGCATTTT. Its protein product is CASREQGANYQPQHF.